This T cell receptor (beta chain) was sequenced for a study of blood T cell repertoires in COVID-19 (dated by TCRdb to 2020 to 2021). General notes on the study: The collaborator samples originated in the United States, Italy and Spain and spanned the acute and convalescent phases of COVID-19. The prospective study material was composed of cDNA or gDNA derived from T cells, B-cell-depleted T cells, or PBMCs. Deeply sampled blood TCRbeta repertoires from subjects exposed to, actively infected with, or recovered from COVID-19 were included in the dataset. The repertoires were released in a freely available public database intended as a resource for research on the immune response to SARS-CoV-2. Samples came from the ongoing ImmuneRACE study (first 160 participants) plus 1,254 subjects from 6 global collaborators. The sample metadata nearly always contained a de-identified subject ID, COVID-19 status, age in years and sex. Where available, HLA class I and class II types were taken from metadata supplied by the sample provider and were not determined by assay-based typing.

The CDR1 and CDR2 encoded by the germline V gene (reference sequence) are SGHNT and YYREEE. The CDR3, from cysteine to phenylalanine, totals 19 residues. Of all the DNA, just the CDR3 is kept, 57 bases in frame from base 1. V and J are trimmed by 4 bases and 0 bases, and the gene matches miss 16 bases of the junction. A remark on this clone: No cognate antigen has been identified for it. Base quality data are lacking; no much larger clone is found one base away.

Here is what the overall study found, with its caveats: Clinical and demographic metadata were provided uncurated, with the amount varying by source and participant.

TCRbeta CDR3 regions were amplified from genomic DNA by means of the immunoSEQ Assay, a bias-controlled multiplex PCR. In the authors' own workflow: Nucleated cell counts per sample were estimated from amplification of reference gene primers within the assay. To quantify the absolute abundance of each unique TCRbeta CDR3 rearrangement, sequence reads were collapsed and filtered. For each sample, productive Simpson clonality was calculated as the square root of Simpson's diversity index over productive rearrangements. Not all clones reach the TCRdb copy of this immuneACCESS table, which keeps in-frame sequences only. Checked studies attribute under half of the gap to unresolved V genes and leave the rest unexplained. V and J calls and clone size are those listed in that table; D and trimming were worked out from the DNA. Present in this sample are over 200,000 clones, 70% to 90% of which were seen just once. The ten most abundant clones make up approximately 12% of the sample.

Another Seattle source contributed samples from volunteer blood donors who had recovered from COVID-19. Whole blood was collected in K2EDTA tubes by collaborating institutions according to the institutions' own protocols. For TCRbeta analysis, collaborators shipped samples in one of three forms: frozen whole blood, isolated PBMCs, or DNA extracted from either of those sample types. Sample: peripheral blood. The TCR sequence derives from a woman between 18 and 30 years old who had recovered from COVID-19. The chain is made from TRBV5-4 and TRBJ2-1; 7 bases in the junction line up with TRBD2. The DNA reads as follows: TGTGCCAGCAGCCCGGGGACTACCCAGTTTAGCGTCTCCTACAATGAGCAGTTCTTC. Its amino acids are CASSPGTTQFSVSYNEQFF.